This is a list of T cell receptor beta chains from one sample in a study of cytomegalovirus exposure and HLA in healthy donors. Sequencing was performed with immunoSEQ multiplex PCR; in TCRdb, only in-frame clones are kept and a portion is missing. The profile shows around 250,000 clones, about 90% of them singletons. The sample was PBMCs. The receptors stem from a woman under 30 in good health and CMV-seronegative. The CDR3 runs from the conserved cysteine through the conserved F or W. Fields, in order: V gene, J gene, D gene, CDR3 length, clone size, CDR3 protein, CDR3 DNA. D genes are given only for firm matches. The listing skips clone size in some rows; elsewhere it reads once, few, many or a size class.

v_gene: TRBV7-2; j_gene: TRBJ2-5; d_gene: TRBD2; len: 14; abundance: -; CDR3aa: CASSRGTTQETQYF; CDR3nt: TGTGCCAGCAGCCGCGGGACTACCCAAGAGACCCAGTACTTC
v_gene: TRBV10-3; j_gene: TRBJ1-1; d_gene: -; len: 14; abundance: -; CDR3aa: CAISHDRSNTEAFF; CDR3nt: TGTGCCATCAGCCATGACAGGTCGAACACTGAAGCTTTCTTT
v_gene: TRBV5-5; j_gene: TRBJ2-2; d_gene: -; len: 15; abundance: -; CDR3aa: CASSQATANTGELFF; CDR3nt: TGTGCCAGCAGCCAGGCAACAGCGAACACCGGGGAGCTGTTTTTT
v_gene: TRBV7-3; j_gene: TRBJ2-2; d_gene: -; len: 15; abundance: -; CDR3aa: CASRQGTPNTGELFF; CDR3nt: TGTGCCAGCCGCCAAGGGACACCGAACACCGGGGAGCTGTTTTTT
v_gene: TRBV27; j_gene: TRBJ1-4; d_gene: -; len: 13; abundance: -; CDR3aa: CASSSVTNEKLFF; CDR3nt: TGTGCCAGCAGTTCCGTAACTAATGAAAAACTGTTTTTT
v_gene: TRBV7-2; j_gene: TRBJ2-2; d_gene: -; len: 13; abundance: -; CDR3aa: CASSPGNTGELFF; CDR3nt: TGTGCCAGCAGCCCCGGGAACACCGGGGAGCTGTTTTTT
v_gene: TRBV7-3; j_gene: TRBJ2-1; d_gene: TRBD1; len: 15; abundance: once; CDR3aa: CASSPGQGAHNGQFF; CDR3nt: TGTGCCAGCAGCCCCGGACAGGGGGCCCACAATGGGCAGTTCTTC
v_gene: TRBV10-1; j_gene: TRBJ1-5; d_gene: -; len: 13; abundance: -; CDR3aa: CASSDTGGQPQHF; CDR3nt: TGCGCCAGCAGTGACACGGGGGGTCAGCCCCAGCATTTT
v_gene: TRBV10-3; j_gene: TRBJ1-5; d_gene: -; len: 15; abundance: -; CDR3aa: CAIRGGQGSNQPQHF; CDR3nt: TGTGCCATCAGGGGGGGGCAGGGAAGCAATCAGCCCCAGCATTTT
v_gene: TRBV27; j_gene: TRBJ2-7; d_gene: -; len: 15; abundance: -; CDR3aa: CASSLLNGGPYEQYF; CDR3nt: TGTGCCAGCAGTCTCCTTAACGGGGGACCCTACGAGCAGTACTTC
v_gene: TRBV6-6; j_gene: TRBJ2-2; d_gene: -; len: 15; abundance: few; CDR3aa: CASNVQGSITGELFF; CDR3nt: TGTGCCAGCAATGTCCAGGGATCGATCACCGGGGAGCTGTTTTTT
v_gene: TRBV27; j_gene: TRBJ1-2; d_gene: TRBD1; len: 15; abundance: -; CDR3aa: CASTPGTGERYGYTF; CDR3nt: TGTGCCAGCACCCCAGGGACAGGGGAACGCTATGGCTACACCTTC
v_gene: TRBV6-1; j_gene: TRBJ1-1; d_gene: TRBD1; len: 16; abundance: -; CDR3aa: CASSAAGTGITTEAFF; CDR3nt: TGTGCCAGCAGTGCAGCCGGGACAGGGATAACCACTGAAGCTTTCTTT
v_gene: TRBV11-2; j_gene: TRBJ1-6; d_gene: TRBD1; len: 14; abundance: -; CDR3aa: CASSPGTGFSPLHF; CDR3nt: TGTGCCAGCAGCCCCGGGACAGGGTTCTCACCCCTCCACTTT
v_gene: TRBV27; j_gene: TRBJ1-4; d_gene: TRBD1; len: 16; abundance: -; CDR3aa: CASSLGTVPTNEKLFF; CDR3nt: TGTGCCAGCAGCCTAGGGACAGTTCCAACTAATGAAAAACTGTTTTTT
v_gene: TRBV4-1; j_gene: TRBJ1-6; d_gene: -; len: 15; abundance: once; CDR3aa: CASSSWEPDNSPLHF; CDR3nt: TGCGCCAGCAGCAGCTGGGAGCCAGATAATTCACCCCTCCACTTT
v_gene: TRBV29-1; j_gene: TRBJ2-7; d_gene: TRBD2; len: 14; abundance: -; CDR3aa: CSVGGTSGTYEQYF; CDR3nt: TGCAGCGTTGGGGGTACTAGCGGAACCTACGAGCAGTACTTC
v_gene: TRBV28; j_gene: TRBJ2-1; d_gene: -; len: 15; abundance: -; CDR3aa: CASSLKGVGYNEQFF; CDR3nt: TGTGCCAGCAGTTTAAAGGGGGTTGGGTACAATGAGCAGTTCTTC
v_gene: TRBV10-3; j_gene: TRBJ2-5; d_gene: TRBD2; len: 15; abundance: once; CDR3aa: CAISSASGLRETQYF; CDR3nt: TGTGCCATCAGTTCGGCTAGCGGCCTGCGGGAGACCCAGTACTTC
v_gene: TRBV7-2; j_gene: TRBJ2-7; d_gene: TRBD2; len: 14; abundance: -; CDR3aa: CASSSQRGTYEQYF; CDR3nt: TGTGCCAGCAGCTCCCAGCGGGGTACCTACGAGCAGTACTTC
v_gene: TRBV7-9; j_gene: TRBJ1-4; d_gene: -; len: 15; abundance: -; CDR3aa: CASSLAGTVWEKLFF; CDR3nt: TGTGCCAGCAGCTTAGCAGGGACTGTTTGGGAAAAACTGTTTTTT
v_gene: TRBV2; j_gene: TRBJ2-2; d_gene: TRBD1; len: 15; abundance: -; CDR3aa: CASMRASDRDWELFF; CDR3nt: TGTGCCAGTATGAGGGCTTCGGACAGGGACTGGGAGCTGTTTTTT
v_gene: TRBV7-9; j_gene: TRBJ2-1; d_gene: TRBD2; len: 14; abundance: once; CDR3aa: CASRGLAVFNEQFF; CDR3nt: TGTGCCAGCAGGGGACTAGCGGTATTCAATGAGCAGTTCTTC
v_gene: TRBV13; j_gene: TRBJ1-4; d_gene: -; len: 15; abundance: -; CDR3aa: CASSFLTSGDEKLFF; CDR3nt: TGTGCCAGCAGCTTTTTAACCTCAGGGGACGAAAAACTGTTTTTT
v_gene: TRBV5-5; j_gene: TRBJ2-1; d_gene: -; len: 14; abundance: -; CDR3aa: CASSFGNYYNEQFF; CDR3nt: TGTGCCAGCAGCTTTGGCAACTACTACAATGAGCAGTTCTTC
v_gene: TRBV4-3; j_gene: TRBJ1-6; d_gene: TRBD1; len: 17; abundance: -; CDR3aa: CASSQDRSDRENSPLHF; CDR3nt: TGCGCCAGCAGCCAAGATAGGTCGGACAGGGAAAATTCTCCCCTCCACTTT
v_gene: TRBV5-1; j_gene: TRBJ1-1; d_gene: -; len: 15; abundance: -; CDR3aa: CASSLAVRGNTEAFF; CDR3nt: TGCGCCAGCAGCTTGGCCGTCCGCGGGAACACTGAAGCTTTCTTT
v_gene: TRBV6-5; j_gene: TRBJ1-2; d_gene: -; len: 12; abundance: few; CDR3aa: CASSSGYYGYTF; CDR3nt: TGTGCCAGCAGTTCCGGGTACTATGGCTACACCTTC
v_gene: TRBV6-5; j_gene: TRBJ1-2; d_gene: -; len: 13; abundance: -; CDR3aa: CASRRRDNYGYTF; CDR3nt: TGTGCCAGCAGGAGACGGGATAACTATGGCTACACCTTC
v_gene: TRBV21-1; j_gene: TRBJ1-5; d_gene: -; len: 15; abundance: -; CDR3aa: CASSYHPRGNQPQHF; CDR3nt: TGTGCCAGCTCCTACCATCCCAGGGGCAATCAGCCCCAGCATTTT
v_gene: TRBV28; j_gene: TRBJ2-3; d_gene: -; len: 15; abundance: -; CDR3aa: CASSFSGEFTDTQYF; CDR3nt: TGTGCCAGCAGTTTCAGCGGAGAGTTCACAGATACGCAGTATTTT
v_gene: TRBV2; j_gene: TRBJ2-5; d_gene: -; len: 12; abundance: -; CDR3aa: CASSELMETQYF; CDR3nt: TGTGCCAGCAGTGAGCTAATGGAGACCCAGTACTTC
v_gene: TRBV7-3; j_gene: TRBJ2-7; d_gene: TRBD2; len: 14; abundance: -; CDR3aa: CASSESGGATEQYF; CDR3nt: TGTGCCAGCAGCGAAAGCGGGGGGGCAACCGAGCAGTACTTC
v_gene: TRBV4-3; j_gene: TRBJ2-7; d_gene: -; len: 15; abundance: -; CDR3aa: CASSQDHRDGAEQYF; CDR3nt: TGCGCCAGCAGCCAAGATCACAGGGACGGTGCCGAGCAGTACTTC
v_gene: TRBV28; j_gene: TRBJ1-2; d_gene: TRBD1; len: 14; abundance: -; CDR3aa: CASSFTGGSGGYTF; CDR3nt: TGTGCCAGCAGTTTTACAGGGGGCTCTGGTGGCTACACCTTC
v_gene: TRBV7-2; j_gene: TRBJ1-1; d_gene: -; len: 14; abundance: -; CDR3aa: CASSFFRGNTEAFF; CDR3nt: TGTGCCAGCAGCTTTTTCAGGGGAAACACTGAAGCTTTCTTT
v_gene: TRBV5-1; j_gene: TRBJ1-2; d_gene: -; len: 13; abundance: few; CDR3aa: CASSLVPGNGYTF; CDR3nt: TGCGCCAGCAGCTTGGTCCCAGGGAATGGCTACACCTTC
v_gene: TRBV6-6; j_gene: TRBJ2-5; d_gene: -; len: 15; abundance: -; CDR3aa: CASSYYRGRPETQYF; CDR3nt: TGTGCCAGCAGTTACTATAGGGGCCGGCCAGAGACCCAGTACTTC
v_gene: TRBV7-2; j_gene: TRBJ1-2; d_gene: -; len: 16; abundance: -; CDR3aa: CASSRQAEPNQYGYTF; CDR3nt: TGTGCCAGCAGCCGACAGGCCGAGCCCAATCAATATGGCTACACCTTC
v_gene: TRBV6-1; j_gene: TRBJ1-3; d_gene: TRBD1; len: 18; abundance: once; CDR3aa: CASSERTGGRGSGNTIYF; CDR3nt: TGTGCCAGCAGTGAACGAACAGGGGGCAGGGGCTCTGGAAACACCATATATTTT
v_gene: TRBV7-2; j_gene: TRBJ2-7; d_gene: -; len: 14; abundance: -; CDR3aa: CASTFQGTTREQYF; CDR3nt: TGTGCCAGCACCTTCCAGGGGACGACGCGCGAGCAGTACTTC
v_gene: TRBV10-2; j_gene: TRBJ2-2; d_gene: TRBD1; len: 17; abundance: -; CDR3aa: CASSGEGQGKDTGELFF; CDR3nt: TGCGCCAGCAGTGGGGAGGGACAGGGGAAAGACACCGGGGAGCTGTTTTTT
v_gene: TRBV4-1; j_gene: TRBJ1-5; d_gene: TRBD1; len: 17; abundance: -; CDR3aa: CASSQEPGQGVVQPQHF; CDR3nt: TGCGCCAGCAGCCAAGAACCGGGACAGGGAGTTGTTCAGCCCCAGCATTTT
v_gene: TRBV2; j_gene: TRBJ1-5; d_gene: -; len: 12; abundance: once; CDR3aa: CASSRADQPQHF; CDR3nt: TGTGCCAGCAGCAGGGCAGATCAGCCCCAGCATTTT
v_gene: TRBV28; j_gene: TRBJ1-1; d_gene: -; len: 14; abundance: -; CDR3aa: CASSFAGKATEAFF; CDR3nt: TGTGCCAGCAGTTTTGCGGGGAAGGCCACTGAAGCTTTCTTT
v_gene: TRBV30; j_gene: TRBJ1-2; d_gene: -; len: 11; abundance: few; CDR3aa: CAWNSRGGYTF; CDR3nt: TGTGCCTGGAACTCGAGGGGGGGCTACACCTTC
v_gene: TRBV2; j_gene: TRBJ1-1; d_gene: -; len: 13; abundance: -; CDR3aa: CASTNTRNTEAFF; CDR3nt: TGTGCCAGCACCAACACAAGGAACACTGAAGCTTTCTTT
v_gene: TRBV4-1; j_gene: TRBJ2-7; d_gene: TRBD1; len: 16; abundance: -; CDR3aa: CASSHLPGQGLPEQYF; CDR3nt: TGCGCCAGCAGCCATTTACCGGGACAGGGACTCCCCGAGCAGTACTTC
v_gene: TRBV6-5; j_gene: TRBJ2-1; d_gene: TRBD1; len: 15; abundance: -; CDR3aa: CASSWGQGARNEQFF; CDR3nt: TGTGCCAGCAGTTGGGGACAGGGGGCGAGGAATGAGCAGTTCTTC